What follows are 5 T cell receptor beta chains derived from one specimen sequenced in a study of shared clonotypes between healthy human individuals (dated by TCRdb to the early 2020s). Library preparation used the immunoSEQ multiplex PCR assay. As stored in TCRdb, this immuneACCESS dataset retains in-frame rearrangements with V and J assigned. A fraction of the clones does not appear; measured against another copy, unresolved V genes explain less than half of the discrepancy, and the remainder lacks a known reason. The sample records approximately 480,000 clones, about 80% of which are singletons. Approximately 12% of the sample goes to the ten largest clones. Material for sequencing was PBMCs. These receptors were collected from a woman in her forties in good health. Some clones in this sample may be carry-over from other donors' samples.

The rearrangement uses TRBV6-5 and TRBJ2-7; 8 bases fit TRBD2. Per the germline V gene, CDR1 is MNHEY and CDR2 is SVGAGI. The length of the CDR3 is 14 residues. The V segment lost 3 bases and the J segment 4 bases; nucleotides outside the gene matches: 5. The CDR3: CASSYWREAYEQYF. CDR3 nucleotide sequence: TGTGCCAGCAGTTATTGGCGGGAGGCATACGAGCAGTACTTC.

The gene calls are TRBV5-5 and TRBJ2-1; TRBD2 agrees at 9 bases. The CDR3 is 15 residues long. Trimming at V came to 0 bases and at J to 9 bases, leaving 7 bases not matched to a gene. Germline V gene lookup returns CDR1 SGHKS and CDR2 YYEKEE (reference sequence). CDR3 coding DNA: TGTGCCAGCAGCTTGGTGTCTAGCGGGATAGGTGAGCAGTTCTTC. It translates to CASSLVSSGIGEQFF.

The chain joins TRBV4-1 to TRBJ2-1; 11 bases are a match to TRBD2. Germline loops: CDR1 MGHRA, CDR2 YSYEKL. Trimming at V came to 4 bases and at J to 6 bases, leaving 11 bases not matched to a gene. The CDR3 is 17 amino acids. Written as DNA, the CDR3 is TGCGCCAGCAGCCGGTCGTTAGTAACTAGCGGGAGCAATGAGCAGTTCTTC. As protein: CASSRSLVTSGSNEQFF.

The rearrangement links TRBV4-1 to TRBJ1-1, with D tentatively TRBD1 (5 bases). V was pared by 4 bases and J by 0 bases, with 15 bases between. The CDR3 spans 16 residues. CDR1 and CDR2 (germline): MGHRA, YSYEKL. The CDR3, as DNA: TGCGCCAGCAGCCCGAAGCCGGGACCAATGAACACTGAAGCTTTCTTT. It is translated as CASSPKPGPMNTEAFF.

The genes are TRBV30 and TRBJ2-3; the match to TRBD1 covers 7 bases. Trimming cost V 5 bases and J 5 bases; bases outside gene matches: 4. Germline lookup yields CDR1 GTSNPN and CDR2 SVGIG (reference sequence). The CDR3 contains 12 residues. The CDR3, as DNA: TGTGCCTGGCCCCGACAGGGAGATACGCAGTATTTT. Translated, it gives CAWPRQGDTQYF.